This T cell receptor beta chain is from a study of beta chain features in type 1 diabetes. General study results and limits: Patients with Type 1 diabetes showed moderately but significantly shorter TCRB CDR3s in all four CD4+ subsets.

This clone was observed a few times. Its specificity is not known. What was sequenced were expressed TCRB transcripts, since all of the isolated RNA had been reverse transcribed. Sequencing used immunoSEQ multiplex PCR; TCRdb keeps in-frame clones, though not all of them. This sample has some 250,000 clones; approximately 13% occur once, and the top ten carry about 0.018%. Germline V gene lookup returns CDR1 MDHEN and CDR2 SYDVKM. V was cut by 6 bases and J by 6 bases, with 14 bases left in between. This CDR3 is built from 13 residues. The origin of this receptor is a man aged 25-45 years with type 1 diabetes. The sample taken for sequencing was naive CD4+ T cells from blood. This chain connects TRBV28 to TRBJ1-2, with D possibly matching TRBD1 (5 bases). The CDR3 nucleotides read TGTGCCAGCAGCCCTCATCAGGGTGATGGCTACACCTTC. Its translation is CASSPHQGDGYTF.